The 17 T cell receptor beta chains reported below all come from one sample, sequenced in a study of post-analysis software for immune sequencing data. Broader study findings: Compared with controls, patients had more of about 5 TRBV segments, including TRBV5-6, TRBV5-1 and TRBV20-1.

Every TCR beta cDNA library bore unique molecular identifiers. TCRdb independently ran MiXCR on the PCR reads; one entry per CDR3 protein. The sample records hundreds of thousands of distinct CDR3 sequences, 59% being singletons. These receptors' targets are unknown. The sample taken for sequencing was blood. These receptors came from a girl aged 2-10 years with multiple sclerosis.

The CDR3 spells CSARVREWNSYNEQFF. The CDR3 nucleotides read TGCAGTGCTAGGGTCCGGGAGTGGAACTCCTACAATGAGCAGTTCTTC. This chain links TRBV20-1 with TRBJ2-1; tentative D call: TRBD2 (6 bases). Germline V CDR1 and CDR2: DFQATT, SNEGSKA (reference sequence). The CDR3 sequence is 16 residues long. The V gene lost 3 bases and the J gene lost 0 bases, with 15 bases spanning the gap.

DNA of the CDR3: TGTGCCAGCAGCTTAGGGGATGAAGAGACCCAGTACTTC. Its protein product is CASSLGDEETQYF. The chain carries TRBV7-9 and TRBJ2-5; no clear D gene. This CDR3 has 13 amino acids. Between the trimmed V and J ends, which lost 1 base and 3 bases, there was a span of 6 bases. CDR1 and CDR2 from the germline V gene are SEHNR and FQNEAQ (reference sequence).

The CDR3 coding sequence is TGTGCCAGCAGCCCCTTTACCGGGGTCCCGAACACTGAAGCTTTCTTT. It encodes CASSPFTGVPNTEAFF. The V gene is TRBV7-2, the J gene TRBJ1-1; D uncertain. Germline V gene lookup returns CDR1 SGHTA and CDR2 FQGNSA. V was pared by 5 bases and J by 1 base, with 17 bases between. The length of the CDR3 is 16 residues. Full variable domain (outside the CDR3, taken from reference TRBV7-2 and TRBJ1-1): GAGVSQSPSNKVTEKGKDVELRCDPISGHTALYWYRQSLGQGLEFLIYFQGNSAPDKSGLPSDRFSAERTGGSVSTLTIQRTQQEDSAVYLCASSPFTGVPNTEAFFGQGTRLTVV.

This sequence joins TRBV5-6 and TRBJ2-5, with 8 bases matching TRBD2. CDR3 size: 17 residues. The germline CDR1 and CDR2 sequences are SGHDT and YYEEEE. V trimming: 2 bases; J trimming: 9 bases; junction bases outside the gene matches: 18. The CDR3 DNA sequence: TGTGCCAGCAGCTTACGCCTTTTATACAGCGGGGGACCCTCCCAGTACTTC. It is translated as CASSLRLLYSGGPSQYF.

V usage is TRBV20-1 and J usage is TRBJ2-1; TRBD1 matches at 8 bases. CDR3 length: 15 residues. Germline V gene sequence: CDR1 DFQATT, CDR2 SNEGSKA (reference sequence). V lost 0 bases, J lost 3 bases, and 4 bases stayed unmatched. The CDR3 spells CSARDQGAGYNEQFF. The DNA for the CDR3 is TGCAGTGCTAGAGATCAGGGGGCTGGCTACAATGAGCAGTTCTTC.

The chain recombines TRBV5-1 with TRBJ2-6; maybe TRBD1 (5 bases). The CDR3 spans 16 residues. The ends were cut back, 0 bases at V and 0 bases at J, with 7 bases in the middle. Germline V lookup: CDR1 SGHRS, CDR2 YFSETQ. The CDR3 DNA sequence: TGCGCCAGCAGCTTGGGACAGAACTCTGGGGCCAACGTCCTGACTTTC. Amino acid sequence: CASSLGQNSGANVLTF.

This chain uses TRBV29-1 with TRBJ2-7, with a weak D call TRBD2 (5 bases). Germline V gene data show CDR1 as SQVTM and CDR2 as ANQGSEA. Trimming took 4 bases from V and 2 from J, leaving 9 bases between them. The CDR3 totals 12 residues. The CDR3 nucleotides are TGCAGCGTTGGGACTTTCACCTACGAGCAGTACTTC. This codes for CSVGTFTYEQYF.

This chain links TRBV9 with TRBJ2-1; 10 bases agree with TRBD1. The CDR3 spans 14 residues. J lost 9 bases, V lost 3 bases, and 6 bases had no gene match. CDR1 is SGDLS and CDR2 is YYNGEE in the germline V gene. CDR3 bases: TGTGCCAGCAGCGCGGCCGGGACAGGGGTTGAGCAGTTCTTC. Amino acid sequence: CASSAAGTGVEQFF.

V is TRBV6-2 or TRBV6-3 and J is TRBJ2-1; tentatively, D is TRBD1 (6 bases). The V gene lost 2 bases and the J gene lost 5 bases, with 13 bases spanning the gap. Germline CDR1 and CDR2: MNHEY and SVGEGT. The length of the CDR3 is 15 residues. The chain's CDR3 is CASSYVLGGNNEQFF. The CDR3 DNA is TGTGCCAGCAGTTACGTCTTAGGGGGTAACAATGAGCAGTTCTTC.

The J gene is TRBJ2-7, the V gene TRBV20-1, with D uncertain. Trimming took off 0 bases at V and 3 bases at J, with 6 bases between the two ends. The CDR3 runs 12 residues. The germline CDR1 and CDR2 sequences are DFQATT and SNEGSKA (reference sequence). CDR3 in amino acids: CSARDVDYEQYF. The CDR3 region has the DNA TGCAGTGCTAGAGATGTGGACTACGAGCAGTACTTC.

The rearrangement joins TRBV18 to TRBJ1-5; TRBD1 agrees at 8 bases. Germline V gene data show CDR1 as KGHSH and CDR2 as LQKENI. The trim removed 6 bases at V and 6 bases at J, leaving 4 bases unmatched. This CDR3 has 13 residues. The CDR3 DNA is TGTGCCAGCTCCGCGGACAGGGCTCAGCCCCAGCATTTT. It encodes CASSADRAQPQHF.

This clonotype was seen only a few times. V and J are TRBV6-6 and TRBJ1-2; D call uncertain. V lost 6 bases and J 6 bases, leaving 8 bases between the germline ends. CDR1 and CDR2 (germline): MNHNY, SVGAGI (reference sequence). CDR3 length: 11 amino acids. The CDR3 bases are TGTGCCAGCAGCCGCCTCGATGGCTACACCTTC. Its translation: CASSRLDGYTF.

V gene TRBV5-1 combines with J gene TRBJ2-4, with D perhaps matching TRBD1 or TRBD2 (5 bases each). The V and J ends lost 1 base and 0 bases respectively, with 14 bases between them. The length of the CDR3 is 17 residues. Germline CDR1 and CDR2: SGHRS and YFSETQ. The CDR3: CASSLSPGRVAKNIQYF. CDR3 DNA sequence: TGCGCCAGCAGCTTGTCTCCGGGACGCGTAGCCAAAAACATTCAGTACTTC.

This clonotype has more than one count but fewer than ten. CDR3 nucleotides: TGCGCCAGCAGCTTGACTCGGTACACAGATACGCAGTATTTT. It is translated as CASSLTRYTDTQYF. V is TRBV5-1 and J is TRBJ2-3; D is unclear. V was pared by 1 base and J by 2 bases, with 8 bases between. The CDR3 runs to 14 residues. CDR1 is SGHRS, CDR2 YFSETQ, per germline.

The J gene is TRBJ2-7, the V gene TRBV28; D remains unclear. The ends were cut back, 4 bases at V and 3 bases at J, with 16 bases in the middle. Germline CDR1 and CDR2: MDHEN and SYDVKM. The CDR3 loop spans 15 amino acids. The CDR3 coding sequence is TGTGCCAGCAGTTCCCCGAGCATTCCCGACTACGAGCAGTACTTC. The encoded protein is CASSSPSIPDYEQYF.

The chain combines TRBV29-1 with TRBJ2-5; D may be TRBD2 (6 bases). Trimming stripped 6 bases from V and 5 bases from J, with 25 bases between. The CDR3 is 16 amino acids. Germline V gene lookup returns CDR1 SQVTM and CDR2 ANQGSEA. DNA of the CDR3: TGCAGCGTAACCCGGGACTTCAGGAGTGGATGGGAGACCCAGTACTTC. It encodes CSVTRDFRSGWETQYF.

The rearrangement uses TRBV6-5 and TRBJ2-5; unclear D gene. This CDR3 is 17 amino acids long. Per the germline V gene, CDR1 is MNHEY and CDR2 is SVGAGI. Deletions cut 0 bases from V and 1 base from J, with 15 bases between. The CDR3 region is CASSYSAQVQTQETQYF. For the CDR3, the DNA is TGTGCCAGCAGTTACTCGGCGCAGGTGCAAACCCAAGAGACCCAGTACTTC.